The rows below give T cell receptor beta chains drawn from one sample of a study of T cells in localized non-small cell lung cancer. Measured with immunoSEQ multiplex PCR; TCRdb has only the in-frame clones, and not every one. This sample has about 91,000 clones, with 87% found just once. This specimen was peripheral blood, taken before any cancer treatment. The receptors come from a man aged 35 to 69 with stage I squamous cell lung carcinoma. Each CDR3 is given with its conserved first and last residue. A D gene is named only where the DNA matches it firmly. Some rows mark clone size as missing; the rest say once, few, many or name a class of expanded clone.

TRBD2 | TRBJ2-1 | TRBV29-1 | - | CSVEKAGGSYNEQFF | TGCAGCGTTGAAAAGGCGGGGGGGTCCTACAATGAGCAGTTCTTC
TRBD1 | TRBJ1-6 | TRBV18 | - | CASSRDSNSPLHF | TGTGCCAGCTCGCGGGACAGTAATTCACCCCTCCACTTT
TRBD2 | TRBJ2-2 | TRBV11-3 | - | CASSPRGLPTGELFF | TGTGCCAGCAGCCCCCGGGGACTACCAACCGGGGAGCTGTTTTTT
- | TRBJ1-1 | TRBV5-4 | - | CASSLEASTEAFF | TGTGCCAGCAGCTTGGAGGCGAGCACTGAAGCTTTCTTT
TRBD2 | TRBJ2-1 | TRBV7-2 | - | CASSGRGGAGEQFF | TGTGCCAGCAGCGGCCGCGGGGGAGCGGGTGAGCAGTTCTTC
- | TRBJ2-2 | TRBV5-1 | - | CASSSGKNTGELFF | TGCGCCAGCAGCTCCGGGAAGAACACCGGGGAGCTGTTTTTT
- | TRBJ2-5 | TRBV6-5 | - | CASSQLYTVETQYF | TGTGCCAGCAGTCAACTATACACCGTAGAGACCCAGTACTTC
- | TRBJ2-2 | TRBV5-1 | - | CASSLAAHRVPGELFF | TGCGCCAGCAGCTTGGCGGCTCACAGGGTTCCCGGGGAGCTGTTTTTT
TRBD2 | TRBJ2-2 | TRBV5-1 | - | CASSPTATLAEGELFF | TGCGCCAGCAGCCCGACAGCGACTCTAGCGGAAGGGGAGCTGTTTTTT
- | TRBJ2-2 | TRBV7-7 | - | CASSLAQASTGELFF | TGTGCCAGCAGCTTAGCCCAGGCCAGCACCGGGGAGCTGTTTTTT
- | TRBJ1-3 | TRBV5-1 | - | CASSLGRISGNTIYF | TGCGCCAGCAGCTTGGGCAGAATCTCTGGAAACACCATATATTTT
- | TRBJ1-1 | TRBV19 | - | CASSISGILAEAFF | TGTGCCAGTAGTATATCAGGGATCCTCGCTGAAGCTTTCTTT
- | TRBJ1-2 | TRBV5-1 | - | CASSLGDRTVNYGYTF | TGCGCCAGCAGCTTGGGGGATAGGACGGTGAACTATGGCTACACCTTC
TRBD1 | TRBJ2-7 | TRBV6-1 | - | CASSEADRALEQYF | TGTGCCAGCAGTGAAGCGGACAGGGCCCTCGAGCAGTACTTC
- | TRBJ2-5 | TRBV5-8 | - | CASREPGGQETQYF | TGTGCCAGCAGAGAGCCCGGGGGCCAAGAGACCCAGTACTTC
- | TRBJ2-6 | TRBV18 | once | CASSPRLAGANVLTF | TGTGCCAGCTCACCACGGTTAGCTGGGGCCAACGTCCTGACTTTC
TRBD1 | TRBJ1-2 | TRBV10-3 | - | CAISQQGEGGYTF | TGTGCCATCAGCCAACAGGGGGAAGGGGGCTACACCTTC
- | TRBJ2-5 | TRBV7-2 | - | CASSFGDVMETQYF | TGTGCCAGCAGTTTTGGGGACGTTATGGAGACCCAGTACTTC
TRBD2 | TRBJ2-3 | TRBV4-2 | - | CASSLFPKEAGGPIDTQYF | TGTGCCAGCAGCCTATTCCCCAAGGAGGCGGGGGGGCCAATAGATACGCAGTATTTT
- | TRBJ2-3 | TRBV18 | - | CASSPAGITDTQYF | TGTGCCAGCTCACCGGCGGGTATCACAGATACGCAGTATTTT
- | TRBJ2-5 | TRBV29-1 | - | CSVERGQSGGDQYF | TGCAGCGTTGAACGGGGACAGTCCGGGGGGGACCAGTACTTC
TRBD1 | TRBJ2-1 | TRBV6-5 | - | CASRHRGPPNEQFF | TGTGCCAGCAGGCACAGGGGGCCCCCCAATGAGCAGTTCTTC
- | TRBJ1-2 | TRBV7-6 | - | CASSLAQGRNYGYTF | TGTGCCAGCAGCTTAGCACAGGGTCGAAACTATGGCTACACCTTC
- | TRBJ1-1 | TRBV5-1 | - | CASKSWGDTEAFF | TGCGCCAGTAAATCGTGGGGTGACACTGAAGCTTTCTTT
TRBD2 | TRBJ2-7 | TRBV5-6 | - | CASSFSAGVYEQYF | TGTGCCAGCAGTTTTTCCGCGGGAGTCTACGAGCAGTACTTC
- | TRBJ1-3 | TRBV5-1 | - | CASSAGAGGNTIYF | TGCGCCAGCAGCGCCGGAGCGGGAGGAAACACCATATATTTT
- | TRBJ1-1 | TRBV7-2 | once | CASSLSGVNTEAFF | TGTGCCAGCAGCTTATCCGGAGTGAACACTGAAGCTTTCTTT
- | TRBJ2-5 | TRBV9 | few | CASSVDSSNWYQETQYF | TGTGCCAGCAGCGTAGACTCGTCTAATTGGTACCAAGAGACCCAGTACTTC
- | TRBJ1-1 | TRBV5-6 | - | CASSLMGGFPEAFF | TGTGCCAGCAGCTTGATGGGGGGATTCCCTGAAGCTTTCTTT
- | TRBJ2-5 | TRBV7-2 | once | CASRVGAAETQYF | TGTGCCAGCAGGGTGGGGGCGGCGGAGACCCAGTACTTC
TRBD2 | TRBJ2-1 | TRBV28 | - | CASSSGAYNEQFF | TGTGCCAGCAGTAGCGGGGCGTACAATGAGCAGTTCTTC
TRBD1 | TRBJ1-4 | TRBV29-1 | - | CSANRGGQPNEKLFF | TGCAGCGCGAACAGGGGGGGACAGCCTAATGAAAAACTGTTTTTT
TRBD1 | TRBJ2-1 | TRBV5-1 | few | CASRYLPGGWNEQFF | TGCGCCAGCAGATATCTTCCAGGGGGCTGGAATGAGCAGTTCTTC
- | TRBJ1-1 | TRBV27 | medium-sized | CASSVQGPNTEAFF | TGTGCCAGCAGTGTACAGGGCCCGAACACTGAAGCTTTCTTT
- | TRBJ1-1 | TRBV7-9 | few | CASSDRIGLENTEAFF | TGTGCCAGCAGCGACAGGATCGGGTTAGAGAACACTGAAGCTTTCTTT
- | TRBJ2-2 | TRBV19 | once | CASKSGRTNTGELFF | TGTGCCAGTAAGTCGGGCAGGACGAACACCGGGGAGCTGTTTTTT
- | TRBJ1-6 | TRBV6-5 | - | CASSYVQGVNSPLHF | TGTGCCAGCAGTTACGTACAGGGAGTTAATTCACCCCTCCACTTT
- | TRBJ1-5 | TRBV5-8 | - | CASGGNQPQHF | TGTGCCAGCGGGGGTAATCAGCCCCAGCATTTT
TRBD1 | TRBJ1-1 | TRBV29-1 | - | CSVYETGRAEAFF | TGCAGCGTTTATGAGACAGGGAGAGCTGAAGCTTTCTTT
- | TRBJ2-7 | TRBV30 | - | CAWTLPGTRSYEQYF | TGTGCCTGGACCCTACCCGGGACTCGCAGCTACGAGCAGTACTTC
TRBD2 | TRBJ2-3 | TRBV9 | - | CASSVAASGGATDTQYF | TGTGCCAGCAGCGTAGCGGCTAGCGGGGGGGCCACAGATACGCAGTATTTT
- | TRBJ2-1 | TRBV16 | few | CASSYSNEQFF | TGTGCCAGCAGCTACAGCAATGAGCAGTTCTTC
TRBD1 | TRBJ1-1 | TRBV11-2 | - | CASSFGGQVLNTEAFF | TGTGCCAGCAGCTTCGGGGGACAGGTACTAAACACTGAAGCTTTCTTT
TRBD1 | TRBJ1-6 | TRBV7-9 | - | CASRPQGAGNSPLHF | TGTGCCAGCAGACCTCAGGGGGCTGGTAATTCACCCCTCCACTTT